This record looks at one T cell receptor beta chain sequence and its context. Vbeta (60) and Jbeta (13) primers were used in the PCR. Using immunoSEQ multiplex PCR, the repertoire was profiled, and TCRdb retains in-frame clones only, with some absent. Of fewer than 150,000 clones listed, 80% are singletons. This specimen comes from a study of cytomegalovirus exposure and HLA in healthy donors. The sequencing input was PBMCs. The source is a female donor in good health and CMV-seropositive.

The CDR3 coding sequence is TGTGCCAGCAGTGAAGGAACAGGTATTTTATCACCCCTCCACTTT. Residues: CASSEGTGILSPLHF. The J gene is TRBJ1-6, the V gene TRBV6-1; maybe TRBD1 (5 bases). CDR3 size: 15 residues. The germline gives CDR1 MNHNS, CDR2 SASEGT. Deletions cut 1 base from V and 10 bases from J, with 14 bases between.